This TCR beta chain emerged from a study of blood T cell repertoires in COVID-19. Background on the study: Researchers got acute and convalescent COVID-19 samples from the United States, Italy and Spain. Sources were T cells, B-cell-depleted T cells, or PBMCs; the material itself was cDNA or gDNA.

In the source study's methods: Amplification from reference gene primers served as the basis for estimated nucleated cell counts. Assay: immunoSEQ multiplex PCR; the TCRdb copy retains only in-frame clones and omits some. V, J and clone size are those of that table, while D and trimming were read from the DNA. Here the sample spans 450,000 or so clones, 80% to 90% being singletons. Seattle patients were enrolled while actively infected and followed longitudinally. Sequenced sample: peripheral blood. This sequence was found in a young man with COVID-19, enrolled during active disease.

The CDR3 loop is CASVTTGGTNTEAFF. The CDR3 DNA follows: TGTGCCAGTGTTACAACAGGGGGGACTAACACTGAAGCTTTCTTT. The V gene is TRBV2, the J gene TRBJ1-1; 8 bases line up with TRBD1. Germline CDR1 SNHLY, CDR2 FYNNEI. With 9 bases clipped from V and 2 bases from J, the junction kept 11 bases outside the gene matches. CDR3 size: 15 residues.